A single sample gave rise to the 30 T cell receptor beta chains below, sequenced in a study of blood T cell repertoires in COVID-19. TCRdb's table, derived via immunoSEQ multiplex PCR, lists solely in-frame clones and lacks some. The data contain under 150,000 clones, approximately 84% of them singletons. Sequencing was carried out using peripheral blood. The source of these receptors is a woman older than 75 with acute or convalescent COVID-19.

This rearrangement joins TRBV15 to TRBJ2-5; 8 nucleotides line up with TRBD2. The germline V gene encodes CDR1 LNHNV and CDR2 YYDKDF (reference sequence). This CDR3 region has 16 residues. The J segment lost 4 bases and the V segment lost 2 bases, leaving 9 bases of the junction unmatched. The CDR3 DNA reads TGTGCCACCAGCAGACCACTCCCGGGAGGGGGAGAGACCCAGTACTTC. This sequence encodes CATSRPLPGGGETQYF.

The chain uses TRBV7-2 and TRBJ2-2; 12 nucleotides match TRBD2. V lost 5 bases and J lost 7; bases outside the gene matches: 5. Germline V gene sequence: CDR1 SGHTA, CDR2 FQGNSA. The CDR3 runs to 15 residues. For the CDR3, the DNA is TGTGCCAGCAGCGCCACACTAGCGGGGGGCGGGGAGCTGTTTTTT. This codes for CASSATLAGGGELFF. The whole variable domain, remainder taken from reference TRBV7-2 and TRBJ2-2, is GAGVSQSPSNKVTEKGKDVELRCDPISGHTALYWYRQSLGQGLEFLIYFQGNSAPDKSGLPSDRFSAERTGGSVSTLTIQRTQQEDSAVYLCASSATLAGGGELFFGEGSRLTVL.

The J gene is TRBJ1-1, the V gene TRBV5-1; D ambiguous. The V end lost 4 bases, the J end lost 0 bases, and 10 bases lay between the germline ends. Germline lookup yields CDR1 SGHRS and CDR2 YFSETQ. The CDR3 runs 14 residues. The CDR3 DNA is TGCGCCAGCAGCCTACAGACGATGAACACTGAAGCTTTCTTT. The encoded protein is CASSLQTMNTEAFF.

V is TRBV4-1 and J is TRBJ2-7, with 9 bases matching TRBD1. In germline, CDR1 is MGHRA, CDR2 YSYEKL. The CDR3 has 15 residues. V was pared by 3 bases and J by 2 bases, with 5 bases of the junction left unmatched. CDR3 DNA: TGCGCCAGCAGCCAGGACGGACAGGGGACCTACGAGCAGTACTTC. Its protein is CASSQDGQGTYEQYF.

This clone was seen a handful of times. The chain carries TRBV5-4 and TRBJ2-1; D not certain. Germline CDR1 is SGHNT and CDR2 is YYREEE (reference sequence). Trimming shortened V by 0 bases and J by 5 bases, and 9 bases separated the two germline ends. The CDR3 covers 14 residues. For the CDR3, the DNA is TGTGCCAGCAGCTTGGACAGTGTAAACAATGAGCAGTTCTTC. Translation: CASSLDSVNNEQFF.

V usage is TRBV7-9 and J usage is TRBJ2-6; the D is unclear. The CDR3 totals 12 residues. Germline-derived CDR1 and CDR2 are SEHNR and FQNEAQ (reference sequence). With 2 bases removed from V and 9 bases from J, the gap between germline ends came to 5 bases. The CDR3 reads CASSLSLNVLTF. CDR3 DNA: TGTGCCAGCAGCTTAAGCCTCAACGTCCTGACTTTC.

The chain is built from TRBV5-1 and TRBJ1-5, with TRBD1 as a possible D gene (5 bases). V was trimmed by 0 bases and J by 5 bases, leaving 12 bases between them. The CDR3 sequence is 15 residues long. Germline assignment: CDR1 SGHRS and CDR2 YFSETQ. The DNA of the CDR3 is TGCGCCAGCAGCTTGGGCCCAGGGATCGATCAGCCCCAGCATTTT. Protein: CASSLGPGIDQPQHF. The full variable domain, its missing parts supplied by reference TRBV5-1 and TRBJ1-5, is KAGVTQTPRYLIKTRGQQVTLSCSPISGHRSVSWYQQTPGQGLQFLFEYFSETQRNKGNFPGRFSGRQFSNSRSEMNVSTLELGDSALYLCASSLGPGIDQPQHFGDGTRLSIL.

The J gene is TRBJ1-4, the V gene TRBV19; D is possibly TRBD1 (5 bases). The CDR3 extends over 15 amino acids. Trimming shortened V by 4 bases and J by 0 bases, and 9 bases separated the two germline ends. CDR1 is LNHDA, CDR2 SQIVND, per germline (reference sequence). CDR3 residues: CASSKPGATNEKLFF. The CDR3 DNA is TGTGCCAGTAGTAAGCCGGGGGCAACTAATGAAAAACTGTTTTTT. Supplemented by reference TRBV19 and TRBJ1-4, the full variable domain reads DGGITQSPKYLFRKEGQNVTLSCEQNLNHDAMYWYRQDPGQGLRLIYYSQIVNDFQKGDIAEGYSVSREKKESFPLTVTSAQKNPTAFYLCASSKPGATNEKLFFGSGTQLSVL.

This chain joins TRBV7-9 and TRBJ2-5; 9 bases line up with TRBD2. Germline V gene lookup returns CDR1 SEHNR and CDR2 FQNEAQ (reference sequence). Trimming cost V 0 bases and J 4 bases; bases outside gene matches: 15. The CDR3 sequence is 19 residues long. CDR3 residues: CASSLAWGGGRAVRETQYF. CDR3 DNA: TGTGCCAGCAGCTTAGCGTGGGGAGGCGGGAGGGCCGTTCGAGAGACCCAGTACTTC.

CDR3 sequence: CASTASRGAYEQYF. The DNA for the CDR3 is TGCGCCAGCACCGCCTCCCGGGGGGCCTACGAGCAGTACTTC. The gene calls are TRBV10-2 and TRBJ2-7; 7 bases line up with TRBD2. Per the germline V gene, CDR1 is WSHSY and CDR2 is SAAADI. The CDR3 is made up of 14 amino acids. With 7 bases clipped from V and 2 bases from J, the junction kept 8 bases outside the gene matches.

V usage is TRBV11-3 and J usage is TRBJ1-1, with D perhaps TRBD1 (6 bases). Germline CDR1 SGHNT, CDR2 YENEEA. The CDR3 spans 14 residues. V lost 1 base to trimming and J lost 3 bases, with 9 bases between them. The CDR3 DNA is TGTGCCAGCAGCTTAGGGGCAGGGGACACTGAAGCTTTCTTT. Protein: CASSLGAGDTEAFF.

The rearrangement links TRBV7-2 to TRBJ2-6; no firm D call. In germline, CDR1 is SGHTA, CDR2 FQGNSA. V dropped 2 bases and J dropped 4 bases, with 9 bases sitting between them. This CDR3 is built from 15 residues. CDR3 loop: CASSLNGPGANVLTF. The CDR3, as DNA: TGTGCCAGCAGCTTAAATGGCCCCGGGGCCAACGTCCTGACTTTC.

V is TRBV13 and J is TRBJ2-3; the match to TRBD2 covers 7 bases. The CDR3 has 18 amino acids. Trimming removed 5 bases from V and 0 bases from J; junction bases left unmatched: 14. Germline V gene lookup returns CDR1 PRHDT and CDR2 FYEKMQ (reference sequence). The CDR3 region has the DNA TGTGCCAGCAGCCTGAGGCTAGCGGAGCTTTCTAGCACAGATACGCAGTATTTT. It is translated as CASSLRLAELSSTDTQYF.

The rearrangement links TRBV5-6 to TRBJ2-7, with 7 bases fitting TRBD1. V shed 3 bases, J shed 3 bases, and the junction held 9 bases outside the gene matches. The CDR3 is made up of 15 amino acids. CDR1 and CDR2 (germline): SGHDT, YYEEEE. The CDR3 DNA follows: TGTGCCAGCAGCTCCCCGACGACAGGGTACTACGAGCAGTACTTC. Its protein product is CASSSPTTGYYEQYF. Variable domain in full (rest from reference TRBV5-6 and TRBJ2-7): DAGVTQSPTHLIKTRGQQVTLRCSPKSGHDTVSWYQQALGQGPQFIFQYYEEEERQRGNFPDRFSGHQFPNYSSELNVNALLLGDSALYLCASSSPTTGYYEQYFGPGTRLTVT.

The rearrangement joins TRBV10-3 to TRBJ2-2; D is perhaps TRBD2 (6 bases). The ends were cut back, 2 bases at V and 5 bases at J, with 9 bases in the middle. Per germline, CDR1 ENHRY and CDR2 SYGVKD. The CDR3 length is 14 residues. The CDR3 DNA reads as TGTGCCATCAGTGAGGGGGACTTAACCGGGGAGCTGTTTTTT. This encodes CAISEGDLTGELFF.

The chain employs TRBV4-3 and TRBJ2-1; 7 bases align to TRBD2. Germline V lookup: CDR1 LGHNA, CDR2 YSLEER. Germline trimming cut 4 bases from V and 7 bases from J; bases unmatched to any gene: 7. This CDR3 contains 14 residues. The CDR3 spells CASSPGGIGNEQFF. The DNA of the CDR3 is TGCGCCAGCAGCCCGGGGGGAATTGGTAATGAGCAGTTCTTC.

Comment on this clone: At one of its ends the junction is not consistent with the germline gene, which may arise from a read error. This chain connects TRBV7-7 to TRBJ2-5, with 9 bases fitting TRBD1. This CDR3 is 15 amino acids long. CDR1 and CDR2 from the germline V gene are SSHAT and FNYEAQ (reference sequence). CDR3 sequence (DNA): TGTGCTAGCAGCGACCGGGACAGGGCTTCGGAGACCCAGTACTTC. Its translation is CASSDRDRASETQYF.

The chain links TRBV6-2 or TRBV6-3 to TRBJ2-2, with TRBD2 identical over 10 bases. With 6 bases clipped from V and 8 bases from J, the junction kept 12 bases outside the gene matches. Per germline, CDR1 MNHEY and CDR2 SVGEGT. The CDR3 totals 16 residues. The DNA of the CDR3 is TGTGCCAGCAGCACCCCGGGACTAGCGCAAGAAGGGGAGCTGTTTTTT. Its translation: CASSTPGLAQEGELFF.

This chain connects TRBV7-2 to TRBJ1-1; D gene uncertain. Germline V gives CDR1 SGHTA, CDR2 FQGNSA. The CDR3 covers 17 residues. V was clipped by 0 bases and J by 5 bases, with 19 bases between them. The CDR3 sequence: CASSLALQRGSGTEAFF. CDR3 DNA sequence: TGTGCCAGCAGCTTAGCGCTTCAGAGAGGGTCGGGTACTGAAGCTTTCTTT.

This chain connects TRBV7-9 to TRBJ1-6, with no clear D. V was shortened by 5 bases and J by 10 bases, with 9 bases between the two germline ends. The CDR3 spans 12 residues. The germline CDR1 and CDR2 sequences are SEHNR and FQNEAQ (reference sequence). The CDR3 loop is CASSPSESPLHF. The CDR3 bases are TGTGCCAGCAGCCCTAGTGAGTCACCCCTCCACTTT.

The chain joins TRBV5-8 to TRBJ1-6; the match to TRBD1 covers 7 bases. V dropped 3 bases and J dropped 10; count of bases not matched to a gene: 13. The CDR3 contains 16 residues. Germline values: CDR1 SGHTS, CDR2 YDEGEE. DNA for the CDR3: TGTGCCAGCAGCTCGCAGATGGGACAGTTACTATCACCCCTCCACTTT. Protein sequence: CASSSQMGQLLSPLHF.

The V and J genes are TRBV27 and TRBJ2-7; D unresolved. The CDR3 is 15 residues long. Germline loops: CDR1 MNHEY, CDR2 SMNVEV (reference sequence). The V end lost 1 base, the J end lost 1 base, and 11 bases lay between the germline ends. Written as DNA, the CDR3 is TGTGCCAGCAGTTTATTAAGTGGGCTTTCCTACGAGCAGTACTTC. This encodes CASSLLSGLSYEQYF.

The chain uses TRBV7-9 and TRBJ2-7, with TRBD1 matching 11 bases. The CDR3 length is 15 residues. Germline V gene data show CDR1 as SEHNR and CDR2 as FQNEAQ (reference sequence). J was trimmed by 5 bases and V by 5 bases; bases with no gene match: 8. CDR3 region: CASSPDRGRFHEQYF. The CDR3 DNA reads as TGTGCCAGCAGCCCGGACAGGGGGCGGTTCCACGAGCAGTACTTC.

V gene TRBV29-1 combines with J gene TRBJ2-3, with 9 bases aligning to TRBD1. CDR1 and CDR2 from the germline V gene are SQVTM and ANQGSEA. The V and J ends lost 6 bases and 2 bases, in that order; junction bases with no gene match: 6. This CDR3 is 14 amino acids long. The CDR3 loop is CSVAGTGNTDTQYF. The CDR3 DNA sequence: TGCAGCGTGGCCGGGACAGGGAACACAGATACGCAGTATTTT.

This chain connects TRBV5-1 to TRBJ2-3, with 12 bases identical to TRBD2. Per the germline V gene, CDR1 is SGHRS and CDR2 is YFSETQ. Losses at the gene ends were 6 bases for V and 2 bases for J; bases not matched to a gene: 4. The CDR3 extends over 15 amino acids. The DNA of the CDR3 is TGCGCCAGCAAACTAGCGGGAGGCCCCACAGATACGCAGTATTTT. Translation: CASKLAGGPTDTQYF.

The genes are TRBV5-6 and TRBJ2-2, with a possible D match to TRBD1 (6 bases). The CDR3 spans 14 residues. Germline CDR1 reads SGHDT; CDR2 reads YYEEEE. Trimming took 2 bases from V and 4 from J, leaving 9 bases between them. Here the CDR3 reads CASSFAGVTGELFF. The CDR3 nucleotides read TGTGCCAGCAGCTTTGCAGGGGTCACCGGGGAGCTGTTTTTT.

The J gene is TRBJ2-1, the V gene TRBV2; 9 positions agree with TRBD2. After removal of 7 bases from V and 4 bases from J, the junction contained 8 bases not matched to a gene. Looked up from germline, CDR1 is SNHLY and CDR2 is FYNNEI. CDR3 length: 15 amino acids. CDR3 sequence reads: CASTTGLARYNEQFF. In nucleotides, the CDR3 is TGTGCCAGCACCACCGGACTAGCGAGATACAATGAGCAGTTCTTC.

This clone counts as medium-sized. Other DNA sequences from this sample encode an identical CDR3 as well. The chain links TRBV12-3 or TRBV12-4 to TRBJ1-1; D might be TRBD1 (5 bases). The V gene lost 1 base and the J gene lost 4 bases, with 7 bases spanning the gap. The CDR3 is 13 residues long. The CDR3 region is CASSLGGGTEAFF. CDR3 in DNA: TGTGCCAGCAGTTTAGGGGGGGGCACTGAAGCTTTCTTT.

The chain uses TRBV4-3 and TRBJ2-5; tentative D call: TRBD2 (6 bases). The CDR3 is made up of 17 amino acids. V lost 0 bases and J 0 bases, leaving 14 bases between the germline ends. In germline, CDR1 is LGHNA, CDR2 YSLEER. CDR3 coding DNA: TGCGCCAGCAGCCAAGATCGCTCTCGGGGGTACCAAGAGACCCAGTACTTC. Protein sequence: CASSQDRSRGYQETQYF.

V and J are TRBV15 and TRBJ2-1, with 13 positions matching TRBD2. The CDR3 loop spans 16 amino acids. CDR1 is LNHNV, CDR2 YYDKDF, per germline (reference sequence). The J segment lost 4 bases and the V segment lost 1 base, leaving 1 base of the junction unmatched. The CDR3 loop reads CATSRGGLAGYNEQFF. CDR3 bases: TGTGCCACCAGCAGAGGGGGACTAGCGGGGTACAATGAGCAGTTCTTC.